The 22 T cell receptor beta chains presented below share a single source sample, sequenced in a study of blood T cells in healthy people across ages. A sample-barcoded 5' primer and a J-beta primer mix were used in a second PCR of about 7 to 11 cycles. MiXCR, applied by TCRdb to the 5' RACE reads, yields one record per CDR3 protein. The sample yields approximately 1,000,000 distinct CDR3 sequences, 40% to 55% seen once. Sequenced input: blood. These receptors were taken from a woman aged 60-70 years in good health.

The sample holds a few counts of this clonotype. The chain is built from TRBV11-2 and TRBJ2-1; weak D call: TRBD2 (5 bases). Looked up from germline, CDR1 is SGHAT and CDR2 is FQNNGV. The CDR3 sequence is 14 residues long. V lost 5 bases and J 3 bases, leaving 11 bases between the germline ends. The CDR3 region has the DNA TGTGCCAGCAGCCTGACTACGGACTACAATGAGCAGTTCTTC. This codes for CASSLTTDYNEQFF.

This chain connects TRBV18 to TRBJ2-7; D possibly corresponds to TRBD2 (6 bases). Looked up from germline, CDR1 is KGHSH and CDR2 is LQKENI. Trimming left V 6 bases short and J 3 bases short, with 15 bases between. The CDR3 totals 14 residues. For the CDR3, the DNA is TGTGCCAGCTCCTCGGAGGGCCATTACTACGAGCAGTACTTC. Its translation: CASSSEGHYYEQYF.

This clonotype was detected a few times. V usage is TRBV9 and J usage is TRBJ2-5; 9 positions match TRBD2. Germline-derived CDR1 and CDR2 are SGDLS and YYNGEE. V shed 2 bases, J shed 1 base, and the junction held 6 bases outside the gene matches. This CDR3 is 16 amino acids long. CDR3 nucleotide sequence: TGTGCCAGCAGCGTCCATCCGGGACTAGCCCAAGAGACCCAGTACTTC. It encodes CASSVHPGLAQETQYF.

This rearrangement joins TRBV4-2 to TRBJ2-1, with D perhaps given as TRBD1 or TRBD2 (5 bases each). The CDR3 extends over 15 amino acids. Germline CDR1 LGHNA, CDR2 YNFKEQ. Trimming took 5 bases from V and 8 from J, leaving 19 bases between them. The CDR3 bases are TGTGCCAGCAGCTGTGGGGGAGTCCTGGGAGATGAGCAGTTCTTC. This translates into CASSCGGVLGDEQFF.

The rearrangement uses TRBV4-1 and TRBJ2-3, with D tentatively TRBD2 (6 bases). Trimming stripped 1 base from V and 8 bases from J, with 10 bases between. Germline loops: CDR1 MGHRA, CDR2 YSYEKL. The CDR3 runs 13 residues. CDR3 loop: CASSQVWDFTQYF. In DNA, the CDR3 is TGCGCCAGCAGCCAAGTTTGGGACTTTACGCAGTATTTT.

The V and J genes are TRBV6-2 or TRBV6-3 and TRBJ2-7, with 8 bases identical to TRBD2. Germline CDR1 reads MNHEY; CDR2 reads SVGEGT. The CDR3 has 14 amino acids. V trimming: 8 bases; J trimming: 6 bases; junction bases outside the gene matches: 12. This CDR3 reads CASESGGRLGEQYF. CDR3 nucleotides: TGTGCCAGCGAGAGCGGGGGCCGCTTGGGCGAGCAGTACTTC.

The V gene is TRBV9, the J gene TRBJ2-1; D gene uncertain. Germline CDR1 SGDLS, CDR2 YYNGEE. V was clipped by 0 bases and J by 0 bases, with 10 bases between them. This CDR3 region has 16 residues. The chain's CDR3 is CASSVDSYRSYNEQFF. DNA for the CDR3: TGTGCCAGCAGCGTAGACTCGTACCGCTCCTACAATGAGCAGTTCTTC.

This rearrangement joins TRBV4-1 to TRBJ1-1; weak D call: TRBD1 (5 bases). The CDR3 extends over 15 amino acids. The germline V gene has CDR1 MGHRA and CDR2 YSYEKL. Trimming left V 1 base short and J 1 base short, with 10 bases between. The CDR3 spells CASSQGQGPNTEAFF. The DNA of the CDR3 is TGCGCCAGCAGCCAAGGTCAGGGACCGAACACTGAAGCTTTCTTT.

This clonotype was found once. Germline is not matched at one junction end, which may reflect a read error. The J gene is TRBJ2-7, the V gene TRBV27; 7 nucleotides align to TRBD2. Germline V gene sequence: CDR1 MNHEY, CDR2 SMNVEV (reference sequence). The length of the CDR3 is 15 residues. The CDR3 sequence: CTSSLSPSGSYEQYF. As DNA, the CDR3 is TGTACCAGCAGTTTATCGCCTAGCGGCTCCTACGAGCAGTACTTC.

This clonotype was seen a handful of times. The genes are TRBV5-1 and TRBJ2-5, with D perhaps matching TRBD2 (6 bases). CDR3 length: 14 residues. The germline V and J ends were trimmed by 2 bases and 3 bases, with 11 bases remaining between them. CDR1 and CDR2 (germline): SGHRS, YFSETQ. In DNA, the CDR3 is TGCGCCAGCAGCTTTACGGCGGGAAAAGAGACCCAGTACTTC. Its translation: CASSFTAGKETQYF.

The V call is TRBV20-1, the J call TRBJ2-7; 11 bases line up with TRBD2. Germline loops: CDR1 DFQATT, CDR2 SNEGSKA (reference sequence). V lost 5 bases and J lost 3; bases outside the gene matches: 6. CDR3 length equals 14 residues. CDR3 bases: TGCAGTGCTGCGGCTAGCGGGAGGCTCTACGAGCAGTACTTC. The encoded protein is CSAAASGRLYEQYF.

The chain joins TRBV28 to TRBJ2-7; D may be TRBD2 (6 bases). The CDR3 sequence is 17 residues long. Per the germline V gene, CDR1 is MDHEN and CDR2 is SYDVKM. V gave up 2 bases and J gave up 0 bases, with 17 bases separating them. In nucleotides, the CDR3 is TGTGCCAGCAGTTTAATTGCGGGACCCGGGAGCTCCTACGAGCAGTACTTC. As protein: CASSLIAGPGSSYEQYF.

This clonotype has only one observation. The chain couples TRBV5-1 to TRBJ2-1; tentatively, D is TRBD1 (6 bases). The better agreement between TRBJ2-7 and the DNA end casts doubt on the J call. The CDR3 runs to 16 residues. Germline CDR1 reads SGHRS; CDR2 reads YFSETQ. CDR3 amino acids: CASSLVGDIAYNEQYF. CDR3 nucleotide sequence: TGCGCCAGCAGCTTGGTAGGGGACATAGCCTATAATGAGCAGTACTTC.

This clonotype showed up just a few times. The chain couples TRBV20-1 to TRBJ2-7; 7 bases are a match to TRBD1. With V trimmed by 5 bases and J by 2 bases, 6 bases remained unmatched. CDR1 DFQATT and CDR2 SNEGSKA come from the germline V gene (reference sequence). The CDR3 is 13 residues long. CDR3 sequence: CSADRDRAYEQYF. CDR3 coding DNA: TGCAGTGCTGACCGGGACAGAGCCTACGAGCAGTACTTC.

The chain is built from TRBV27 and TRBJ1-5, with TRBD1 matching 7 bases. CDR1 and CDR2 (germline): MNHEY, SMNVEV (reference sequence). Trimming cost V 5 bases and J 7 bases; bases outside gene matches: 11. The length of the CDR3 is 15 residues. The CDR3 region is CASSPRQGVDQPQHF. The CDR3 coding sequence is TGTGCCAGCAGTCCCCGACAGGGAGTAGACCAGCCCCAGCATTTT.

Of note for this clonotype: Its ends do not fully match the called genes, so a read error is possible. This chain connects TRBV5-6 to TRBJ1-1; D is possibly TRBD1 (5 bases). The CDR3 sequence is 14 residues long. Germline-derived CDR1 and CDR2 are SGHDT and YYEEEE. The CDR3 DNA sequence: TGTGTCAGCAGCGCCGGAGGGGCGCACACTGAAGCTTTCTTT. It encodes CVSSAGGAHTEAFF.

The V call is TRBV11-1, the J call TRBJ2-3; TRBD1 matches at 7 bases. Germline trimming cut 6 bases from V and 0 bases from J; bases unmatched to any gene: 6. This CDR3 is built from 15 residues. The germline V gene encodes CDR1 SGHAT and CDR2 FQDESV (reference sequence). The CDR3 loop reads CASSRLGQSTDTQYF. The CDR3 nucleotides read TGTGCCAGCAGTCGGCTGGGACAGAGCACAGATACGCAGTATTTT.

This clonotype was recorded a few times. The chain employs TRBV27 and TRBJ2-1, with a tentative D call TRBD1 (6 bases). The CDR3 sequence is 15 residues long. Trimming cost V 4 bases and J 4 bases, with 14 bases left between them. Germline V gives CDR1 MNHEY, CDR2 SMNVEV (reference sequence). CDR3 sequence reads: CASSSGKGVYNEQFF. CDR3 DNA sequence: TGTGCCAGCAGTTCGGGAAAGGGGGTATACAATGAGCAGTTCTTC.

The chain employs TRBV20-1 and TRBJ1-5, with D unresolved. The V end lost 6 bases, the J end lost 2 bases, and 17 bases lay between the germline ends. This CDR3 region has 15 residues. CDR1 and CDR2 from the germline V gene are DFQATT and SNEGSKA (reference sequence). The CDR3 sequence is CSAQIGPLGNQPQHF. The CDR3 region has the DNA TGCAGTGCCCAAATTGGGCCCCTGGGCAATCAGCCCCAGCATTTT.

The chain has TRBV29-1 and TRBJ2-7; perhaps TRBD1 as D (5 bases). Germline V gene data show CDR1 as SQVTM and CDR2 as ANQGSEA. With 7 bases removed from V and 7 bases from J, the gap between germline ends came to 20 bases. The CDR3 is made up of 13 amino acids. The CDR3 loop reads CSAQSTATMEQYF. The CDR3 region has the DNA TGCAGCGCACAATCGACAGCCACTATGGAGCAGTACTTC.

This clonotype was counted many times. CDR3 residues: CASSLGGSNQPQHF. The DNA of the CDR3 is TGTGCCAGCAGCCTCGGGGGAAGCAATCAGCCCCAGCATTTT. This sequence joins TRBV12-3 or TRBV12-4 and TRBJ1-5, with D possibly being TRBD1 (5 bases). Between the trimmed V and J ends, which lost 6 bases and 1 base, there was a span of 10 bases. The CDR3 is made up of 14 amino acids.

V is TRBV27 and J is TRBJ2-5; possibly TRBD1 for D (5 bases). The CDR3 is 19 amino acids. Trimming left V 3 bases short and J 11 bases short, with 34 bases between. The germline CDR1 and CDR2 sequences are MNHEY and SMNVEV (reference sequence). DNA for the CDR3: TGTGCCAGCAGTTTTATTCGAGAGCTCACAGGACGGACCCCTCAGAAGCAGTACTTC. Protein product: CASSFIRELTGRTPQKQYF.